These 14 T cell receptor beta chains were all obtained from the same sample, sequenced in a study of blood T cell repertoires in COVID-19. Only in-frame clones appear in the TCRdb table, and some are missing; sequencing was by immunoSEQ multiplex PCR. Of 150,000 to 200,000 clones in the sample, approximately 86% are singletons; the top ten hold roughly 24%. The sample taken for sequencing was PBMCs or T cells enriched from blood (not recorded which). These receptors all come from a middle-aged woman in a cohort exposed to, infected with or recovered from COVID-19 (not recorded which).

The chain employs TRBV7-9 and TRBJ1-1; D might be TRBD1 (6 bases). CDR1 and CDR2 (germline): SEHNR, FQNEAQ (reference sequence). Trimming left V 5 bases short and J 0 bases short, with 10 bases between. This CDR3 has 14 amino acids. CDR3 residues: CASSRQEMNTEAFF. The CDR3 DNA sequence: TGTGCCAGCAGCCGACAGGAGATGAACACTGAAGCTTTCTTT. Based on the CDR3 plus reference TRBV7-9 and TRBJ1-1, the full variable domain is DTGVSQNPRHKITKRGQNVTFRCDPISEHNRLYWYRQTLGQGPEFLTYFQNEAQLEKSRLLSDRFSAERPKGSFSTLEIQRTEQGDSAMYLCASSRQEMNTEAFFGQGTRLTVV.

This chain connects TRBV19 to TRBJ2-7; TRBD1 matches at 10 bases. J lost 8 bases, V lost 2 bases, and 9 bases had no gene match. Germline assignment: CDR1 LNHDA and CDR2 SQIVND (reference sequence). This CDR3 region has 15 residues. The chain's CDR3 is CASSITGTGANKQYF. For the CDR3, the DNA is TGTGCCAGTAGTATAACCGGGACAGGGGCGAACAAGCAGTACTTC.

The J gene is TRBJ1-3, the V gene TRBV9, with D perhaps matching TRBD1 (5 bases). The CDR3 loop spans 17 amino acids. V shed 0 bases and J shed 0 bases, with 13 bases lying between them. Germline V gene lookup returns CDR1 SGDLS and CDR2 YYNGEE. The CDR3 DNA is TGTGCCAGCAGCGTAGCTGACAGTTCCAGCTCTGGAAACACCATATATTTT. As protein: CASSVADSSSSGNTIYF.

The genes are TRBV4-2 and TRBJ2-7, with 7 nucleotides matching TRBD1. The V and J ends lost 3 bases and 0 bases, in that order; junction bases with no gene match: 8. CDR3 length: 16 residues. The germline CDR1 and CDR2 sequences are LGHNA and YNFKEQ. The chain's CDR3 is CASSQQHGDSSYEQYF. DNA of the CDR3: TGTGCCAGCAGCCAGCAGCACGGGGACAGCTCCTACGAGCAGTACTTC.

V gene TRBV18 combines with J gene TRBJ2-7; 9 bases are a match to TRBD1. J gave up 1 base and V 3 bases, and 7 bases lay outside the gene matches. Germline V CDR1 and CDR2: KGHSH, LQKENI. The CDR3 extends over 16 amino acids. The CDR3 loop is CASSPSRDRVSYEQYF. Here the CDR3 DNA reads TGTGCCAGCTCACCGTCCCGGGACAGGGTATCCTACGAGCAGTACTTC.

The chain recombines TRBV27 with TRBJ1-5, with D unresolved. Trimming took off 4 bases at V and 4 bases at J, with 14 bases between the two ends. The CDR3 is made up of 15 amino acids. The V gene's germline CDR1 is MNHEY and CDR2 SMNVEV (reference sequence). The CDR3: CASSSNSQRNQPQHF. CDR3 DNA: TGTGCCAGCAGTTCCAACTCTCAGCGAAATCAGCCCCAGCATTTT.

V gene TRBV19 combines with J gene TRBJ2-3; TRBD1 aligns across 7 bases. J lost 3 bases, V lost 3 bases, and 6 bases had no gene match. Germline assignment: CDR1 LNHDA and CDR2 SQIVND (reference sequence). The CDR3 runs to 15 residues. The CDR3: CASSMTRQGTDTQYF. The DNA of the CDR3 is TGTGCCAGTAGTATGACCCGACAGGGTACAGATACGCAGTATTTT.

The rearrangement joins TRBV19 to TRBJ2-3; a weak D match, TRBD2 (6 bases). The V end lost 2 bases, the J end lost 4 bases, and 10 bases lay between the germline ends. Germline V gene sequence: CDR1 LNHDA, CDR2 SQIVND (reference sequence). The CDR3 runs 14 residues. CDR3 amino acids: CASSIPGGADTQYF. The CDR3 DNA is TGTGCCAGTAGTATACCCGGGGGTGCAGATACGCAGTATTTT.

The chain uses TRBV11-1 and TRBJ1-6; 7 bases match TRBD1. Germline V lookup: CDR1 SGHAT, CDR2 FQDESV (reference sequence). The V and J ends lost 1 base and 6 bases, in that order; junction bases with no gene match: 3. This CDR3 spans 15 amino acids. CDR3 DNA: TGTGCCAGCAGCTTAGAAGGGACAGTTAATTCACCCCTCCACTTT. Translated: CASSLEGTVNSPLHF.

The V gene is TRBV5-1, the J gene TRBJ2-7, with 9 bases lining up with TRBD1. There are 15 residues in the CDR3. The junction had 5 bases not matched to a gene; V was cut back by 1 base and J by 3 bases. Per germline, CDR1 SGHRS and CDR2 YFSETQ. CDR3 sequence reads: CASSLTGGYNYEQYF. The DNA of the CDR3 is TGCGCCAGCAGCTTGACAGGGGGCTATAACTACGAGCAGTACTTC.

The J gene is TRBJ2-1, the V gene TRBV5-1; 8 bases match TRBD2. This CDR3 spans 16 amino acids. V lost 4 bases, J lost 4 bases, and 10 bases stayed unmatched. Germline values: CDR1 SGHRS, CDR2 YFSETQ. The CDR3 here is CASSREILADYNEQFF. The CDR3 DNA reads TGCGCCAGCAGCCGAGAGATACTAGCGGATTACAATGAGCAGTTCTTC.

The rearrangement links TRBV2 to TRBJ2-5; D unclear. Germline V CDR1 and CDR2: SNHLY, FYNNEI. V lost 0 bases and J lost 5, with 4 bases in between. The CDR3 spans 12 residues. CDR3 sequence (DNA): TGTGCCAGCAGTGAAGCTAGCGAGACCCAGTACTTC. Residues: CASSEASETQYF.

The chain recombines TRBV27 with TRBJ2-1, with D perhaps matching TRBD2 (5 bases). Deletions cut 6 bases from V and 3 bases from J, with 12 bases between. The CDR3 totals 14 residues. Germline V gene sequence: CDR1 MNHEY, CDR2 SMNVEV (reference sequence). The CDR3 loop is CASSLPGDYNEQFF. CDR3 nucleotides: TGTGCCAGCAGCCTTCCCGGGGACTACAATGAGCAGTTCTTC.

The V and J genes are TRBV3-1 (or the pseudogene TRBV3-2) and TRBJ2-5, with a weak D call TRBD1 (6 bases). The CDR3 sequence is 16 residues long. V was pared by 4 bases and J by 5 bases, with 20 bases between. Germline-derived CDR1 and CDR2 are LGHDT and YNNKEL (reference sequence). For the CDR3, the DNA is TGTGCCAGCAGCCGAGACCTCGAGAGGGGGTGGGAGACCCAGTACTTC. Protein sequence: CASSRDLERGWETQYF.